This entry is about one T cell receptor (beta chain). Its target is unknown. The assay was immunoSEQ multiplex PCR, and TCRdb's table has in-frame clones only and misses some. The sample shows under 55,000 clones, about 80% of them seen only once. This entry belongs to a study of PD-L1 blockade in urothelial cancer. Study overall: Male sex and bladder-origin urothelial cancer were recorded for about 85% of the roughly 30 patients. Blood was tested 3 weeks (second dose) and 6 weeks into treatment. Findings and limits, study-wide: Better survival was predicted when blood TCR clonality before treatment fell below the median.

Germline CDR1 is MGHRA and CDR2 is YSYEKL. Unmatched junction bases numbered 7, after V lost 2 bases and J lost 3 bases. The length of the CDR3 is 16 residues. This chain uses TRBV4-1 with TRBJ2-4; 7 bases fit TRBD2. The TCR originated in a man in his forties or fifties with urothelial cancer. Sequenced here: PBMCs, sampled around atezolizumab (anti-PD-L1) treatment. The CDR3, as DNA: TGCGCCAGCAGCCAACCTGAGCGGGAAGTCAAAAACATTCAGTACTTC. It translates to CASSQPEREVKNIQYF.